In its sample, the clone carrying this T cell receptor (beta chain) was seen once. Participants were aged roughly 18 to 95 years, lived in around 25 US areas, and enrolled virtually. Assignments of participants to cohorts depended upon their own reported clinical history. This record comes from a study of blood T cell repertoires in COVID-19. Study overall: The recovered donors of Cohort 3 showed two negative PCRs, clearance, or symptom resolution. Specimens from acute and convalescent COVID-19 originated in the United States, Italy and Spain.

TCRdb's copy holds only in-frame clones and misses some; the assay was immunoSEQ multiplex PCR. Here the sample spans roughly 160,000 clones, 65% to 80% being singletons. V was cut by 2 bases and J by 2 bases, with 6 bases left in between. The V gene's germline CDR1 is MNHEY and CDR2 SVGAGI. The CDR3 consists of 13 residues. The TCR comes from an older woman in a cohort exposed to, infected with or recovered from COVID-19 (not recorded which). V and J are TRBV6-5 and TRBJ1-1; no firm D call. The sequenced material came from PBMCs or T cells enriched from blood (not recorded which). The CDR3 spells CASSYADNTEAFF. In DNA, the CDR3 is TGTGCCAGCAGTTACGCGGATAACACTGAAGCTTTCTTT.